The sequence of this TCR beta chain was determined in a study of cytotoxic CD8 clonotypes in ibrutinib-treated CLL. Whole-study findings and limits: Clonality went up at ibrutinib response and then declined back toward baseline at progression. Sampling time points were not equivalent between sustained-remission and progressing patients. Patients had baseline clonality above age-matched healthy donors, and this clonality moved with circulating CD8+ T-cell counts.

About this clone itself: Its target is unknown.

Investigators sourced 1.5 to 2 micrograms of genomic DNA from cryopreserved PBMCs for TCR beta libraries. This CDR3 comprises 13 residues. Germline CDR1 SGHRS, CDR2 YFSETQ. The ends were cut back, 3 bases at V and 4 bases at J, with 10 bases in the middle. The table came from immunoSEQ multiplex PCR; TCRdb's copy has only in-frame clones and leaves some out. This sample has around 70,000 clones; 90% occur once, and the top ten carry around 3.1%. The receptor was derived from a human donor with chronic lymphocytic leukemia. The starting material was PBMCs, obtained after 12 months of ibrutinib treatment. V usage is TRBV5-1 and J usage is TRBJ1-1, with D perhaps TRBD1 (5 bases). CDR3 nucleotides: TGCGCCAGCAGCTCAGAGGGGAGCACTGAAGCTTTCTTT. Translated, it gives CASSSEGSTEAFF.